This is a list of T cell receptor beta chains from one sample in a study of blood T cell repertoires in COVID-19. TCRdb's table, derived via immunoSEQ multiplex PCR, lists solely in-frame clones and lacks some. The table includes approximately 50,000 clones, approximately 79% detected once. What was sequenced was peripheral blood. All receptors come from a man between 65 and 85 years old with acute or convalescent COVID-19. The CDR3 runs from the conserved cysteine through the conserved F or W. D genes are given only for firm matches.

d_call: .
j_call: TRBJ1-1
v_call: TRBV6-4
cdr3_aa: CASSFLVGGEGTEAFF

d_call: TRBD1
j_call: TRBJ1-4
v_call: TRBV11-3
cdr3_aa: CASSRGQTTNEKLFF

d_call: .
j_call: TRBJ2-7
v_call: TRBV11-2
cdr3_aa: CASSLGAGPQGQYF

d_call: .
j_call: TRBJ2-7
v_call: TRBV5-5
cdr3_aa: CASSPGPSSYEQYF

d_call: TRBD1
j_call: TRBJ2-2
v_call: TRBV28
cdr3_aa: CASSPDRAMTGELFF

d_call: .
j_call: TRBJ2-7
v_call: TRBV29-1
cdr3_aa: CSGYGESSYEQYF

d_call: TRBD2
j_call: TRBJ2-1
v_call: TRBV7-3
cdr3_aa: CASSRAGLARNEQFF

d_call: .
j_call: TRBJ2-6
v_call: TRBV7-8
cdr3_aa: CASSLPPEALSSGANVLTF

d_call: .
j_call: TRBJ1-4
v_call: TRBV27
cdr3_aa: CASTSGGADNEKLFF

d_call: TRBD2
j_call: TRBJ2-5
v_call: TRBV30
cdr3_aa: CAWRTSGRRETQYF

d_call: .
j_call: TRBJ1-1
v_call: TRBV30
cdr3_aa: CAWSVGGNTEAFF

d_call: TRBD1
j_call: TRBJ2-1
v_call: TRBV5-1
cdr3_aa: CASRGGQGSYNEQFF

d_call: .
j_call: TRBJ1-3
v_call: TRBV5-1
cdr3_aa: CASRETQIAGGNTIYF